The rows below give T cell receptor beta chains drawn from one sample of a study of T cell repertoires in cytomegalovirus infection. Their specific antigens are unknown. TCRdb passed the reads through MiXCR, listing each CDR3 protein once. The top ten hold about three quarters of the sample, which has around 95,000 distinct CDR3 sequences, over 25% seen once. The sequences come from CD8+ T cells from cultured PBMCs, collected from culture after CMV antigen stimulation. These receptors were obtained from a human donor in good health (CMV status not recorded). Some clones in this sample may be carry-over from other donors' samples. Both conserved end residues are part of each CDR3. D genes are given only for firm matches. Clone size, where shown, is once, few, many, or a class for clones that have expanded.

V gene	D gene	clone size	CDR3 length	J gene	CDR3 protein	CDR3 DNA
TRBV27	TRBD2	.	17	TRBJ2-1	CASSFLGSGGNYNEQFF	TGTGCCAGCAGTTTCCTAGGTAGCGGGGGTAATTACAATGAGCAGTTCTTC
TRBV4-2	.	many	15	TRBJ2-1	CASSQDLSDSNEQFF	TGTGCCAGCAGCCAAGACCTCAGCGATTCTAATGAGCAGTTCTTC
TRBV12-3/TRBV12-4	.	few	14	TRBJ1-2	CASSPREGGYGYTF	TGTGCCAGCAGTCCCAGGGAGGGAGGCTATGGCTACACCTTC
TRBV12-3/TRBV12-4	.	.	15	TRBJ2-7	CASTPSGWGNYEQYF	TGTGCCAGCACCCCATCAGGTTGGGGGAACTACGAGCAGTACTTC
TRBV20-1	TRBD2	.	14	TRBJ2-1	CSASMAGGRNEQFF	TGCAGTGCTAGTATGGCGGGGGGGCGGAATGAGCAGTTCTTC
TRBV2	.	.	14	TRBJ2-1	CASSEGGPGDEQFF	TGTGCCAGCAGTGAAGGTGGGCCCGGTGATGAGCAGTTCTTC
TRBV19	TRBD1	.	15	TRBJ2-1	CASSTTGWGYNEQFF	TGTGCCAGTAGTACGACAGGGTGGGGATACAATGAGCAGTTCTTC
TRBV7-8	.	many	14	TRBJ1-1	CASSQGPPNTEAFF	TGTGCCAGCAGCCAAGGACCGCCGAACACTGAAGCTTTCTTT
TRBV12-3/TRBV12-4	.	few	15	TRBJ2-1	CASSPGSSSYNEQFF	TGTGCCAGCAGCCCCGGTTCTAGCTCCTACAATGAGCAGTTCTTC
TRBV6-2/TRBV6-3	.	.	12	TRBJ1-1	CASSSGATEAFF	TGTGCCAGCAGTTCCGGGGCCACTGAAGCTTTCTTT
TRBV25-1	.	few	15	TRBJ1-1	CASSEDRGLNTEAFF	TGTGCCAGCAGTGAAGACCGGGGGTTGAACACTGAAGCTTTCTTT
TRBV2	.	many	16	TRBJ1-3	CASSSGSPGSGNTIYF	TGTGCCAGCAGTTCCGGGTCCCCTGGCTCTGGAAACACCATATATTTT
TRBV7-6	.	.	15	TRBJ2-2	CASSFGAGATGELFF	TGTGCCAGCAGCTTTGGCGCGGGGGCCACCGGGGAGCTGTTTTTT
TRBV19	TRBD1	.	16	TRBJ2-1	CASSIGGTGRYNEQFF	TGTGCCAGTAGTATCGGGGGGACAGGGCGCTACAATGAGCAGTTCTTC
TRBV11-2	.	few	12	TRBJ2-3	CASTRRGDTQYF	TGTGCCAGCACCCGACGTGGAGATACGCAGTATTTT
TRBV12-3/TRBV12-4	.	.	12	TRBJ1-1	CASSLGGHGAFF	TGTGCCAGCAGTTTGGGGGGGCATGGAGCTTTCTTT
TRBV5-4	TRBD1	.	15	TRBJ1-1	CASSFQGANFSEAFF	TGTGCCAGCAGCTTTCAGGGGGCTAACTTTTCTGAAGCTTTCTTT
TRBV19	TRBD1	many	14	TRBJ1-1	CASSPGQGQTEAFF	TGTGCCAGTAGTCCGGGACAGGGCCAAACTGAAGCTTTCTTT
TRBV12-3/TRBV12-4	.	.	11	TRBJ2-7	CASSYGHGPYF	TGTGCCAGCAGTTACGGACACGGACCCTACTTC
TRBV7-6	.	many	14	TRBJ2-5	CASSPGTLQETQYF	TGTGCCAGCAGCCCCGGGACTCTCCAAGAGACCCAGTACTTC
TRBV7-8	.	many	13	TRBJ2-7	CASSLATGTEQYF	TGTGCCAGCAGCTTAGCGACCGGAACCGAGCAGTACTTC
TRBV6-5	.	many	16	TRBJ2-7	CASSSPSTESTYEQYF	TGTGCCAGCAGTTCCCCTTCGACAGAGAGCACCTACGAGCAGTACTTC
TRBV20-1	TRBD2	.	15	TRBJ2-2	CSARGSGGSTGELFF	TGCAGTGCTAGAGGTAGCGGGGGATCCACCGGGGAGCTGTTTTTT
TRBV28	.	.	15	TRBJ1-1	CASSLSTTGNTEAFF	TGTGCCAGCAGTTTATCAACGACAGGGAACACTGAAGCTTTCTTT
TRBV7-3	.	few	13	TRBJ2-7	CASSSLIGDEQYF	TGTGCCAGCAGCTCCCTGATAGGGGACGAGCAGTACTTC
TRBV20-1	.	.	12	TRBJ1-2	CSAPGSSYGYTF	TGCAGTGCTCCAGGCTCGAGCTATGGCTACACCTTC
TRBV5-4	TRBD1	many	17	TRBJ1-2	CASSPSGTGALLYGYTF	TGTGCCAGCAGCCCTTCCGGGACAGGGGCGCTACTTTATGGCTACACCTTC
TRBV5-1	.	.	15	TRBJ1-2	CASSLDRETNYGYTF	TGCGCCAGCAGCTTGGATAGGGAGACTAACTATGGCTACACCTTC
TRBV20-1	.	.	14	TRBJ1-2	CSAVAQGLNYSYTF	TGCAGTGCCGTAGCACAGGGACTAAACTATAGCTACACCTTC
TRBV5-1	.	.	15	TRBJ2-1	CASSLVAAANNEQFF	TGCGCCAGCAGCTTGGTAGCGGCGGCCAACAATGAGCAGTTCTTC
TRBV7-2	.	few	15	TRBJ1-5	CASSPNRGGNQPQHF	TGTGCCAGCAGCCCCAACCGGGGGGGCAATCAGCCCCAGCATTTT
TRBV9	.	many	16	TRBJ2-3	CASSARRRESTDTQYF	TGTGCCAGCAGCGCCCGCCGCCGGGAAAGCACAGATACGCAGTATTTT
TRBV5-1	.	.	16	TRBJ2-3	CASSGGGLGGTDTQYF	TGCGCCAGCAGCGGCGGCGGCCTCGGTGGCACAGATACGCAGTATTTT
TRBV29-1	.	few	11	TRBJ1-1	CSVVENTEAFF	TGCAGCGTTGTGGAGAACACTGAAGCTTTCTTT
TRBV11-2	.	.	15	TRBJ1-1	CASSLHHTGITEAFF	TGTGCCAGCAGCTTACATCATACAGGGATCACTGAAGCTTTCTTT
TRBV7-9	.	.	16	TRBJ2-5	CASSLDPLANQETQYF	TGTGCCAGCAGCTTAGATCCCCTAGCCAACCAAGAGACCCAGTACTTC
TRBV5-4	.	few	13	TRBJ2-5	CASSLGSEETQYF	TGTGCCAGCAGCTTGGGATCAGAGGAGACCCAGTACTTC
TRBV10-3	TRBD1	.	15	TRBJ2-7	CAISEEGQGIYEQYF	TGTGCCATCAGTGAAGAGGGACAGGGGATTTACGAGCAGTACTTC
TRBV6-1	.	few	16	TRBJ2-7	CASSELFGQSSYEQYF	TGTGCCAGCAGTGAACTCTTTGGGCAGTCCTCCTACGAGCAGTACTTC
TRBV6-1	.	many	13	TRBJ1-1	CASANEGWTEAFF	TGTGCCAGCGCGAACGAGGGGTGGACTGAAGCTTTCTTT
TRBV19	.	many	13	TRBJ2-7	CASSTPGGTNSYF	TGTGCCAGTTCAACCCCCGGGGGAACCAACTCGTACTTC